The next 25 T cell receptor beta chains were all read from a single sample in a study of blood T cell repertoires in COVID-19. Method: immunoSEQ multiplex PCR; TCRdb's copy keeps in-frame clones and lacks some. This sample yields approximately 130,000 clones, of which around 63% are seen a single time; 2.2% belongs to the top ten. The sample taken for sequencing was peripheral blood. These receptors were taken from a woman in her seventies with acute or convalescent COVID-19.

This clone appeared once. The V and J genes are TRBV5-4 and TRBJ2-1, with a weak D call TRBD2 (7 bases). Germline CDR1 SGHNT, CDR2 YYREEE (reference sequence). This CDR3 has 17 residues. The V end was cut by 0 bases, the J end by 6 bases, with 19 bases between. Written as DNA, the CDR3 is TGTGCCAGCAGCTTGGACATGGGGGGGCCTTCTGGCAATGAGCAGTTCTTC. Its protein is CASSLDMGGPSGNEQFF.

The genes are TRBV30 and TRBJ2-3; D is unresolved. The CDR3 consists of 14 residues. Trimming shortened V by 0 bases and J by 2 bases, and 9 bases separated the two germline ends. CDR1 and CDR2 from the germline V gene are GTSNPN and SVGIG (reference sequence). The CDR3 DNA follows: TGTGCCTGGAGTGTAGCCAGGCACACAGATACGCAGTATTTT. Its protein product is CAWSVARHTDTQYF. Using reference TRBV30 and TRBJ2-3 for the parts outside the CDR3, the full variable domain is SQTIHQWPATLVQPVGSPLSLECTVEGTSNPNLYWYRQAAGRGLQLLFYSVGIGQISSEVPQNLSASRPQDRQFILSSKKLLLSDSGFYLCAWSVARHTDTQYFGPGTRLTVL.

The CDR3 nucleotides read TGCGCCAGCAGCTTGTGGTTGGGAGTTCACCAAGAGACCCAGTACTTC. Translating it yields CASSLWLGVHQETQYF. This rearrangement joins TRBV5-1 to TRBJ2-5; perhaps TRBD2 as D (5 bases). The CDR3 totals 16 residues. Germline V CDR1 and CDR2: SGHRS, YFSETQ. Trimming removed 1 base at V and 0 bases at J, with 13 bases between.

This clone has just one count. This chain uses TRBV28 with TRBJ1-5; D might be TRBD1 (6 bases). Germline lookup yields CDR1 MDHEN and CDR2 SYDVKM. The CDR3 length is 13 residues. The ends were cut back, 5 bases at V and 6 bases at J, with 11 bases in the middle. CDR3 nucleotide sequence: TGTGCCAGCAGTACAGGGCAGGGTCAGCCCCAGCATTTT. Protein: CASSTGQGQPQHF.

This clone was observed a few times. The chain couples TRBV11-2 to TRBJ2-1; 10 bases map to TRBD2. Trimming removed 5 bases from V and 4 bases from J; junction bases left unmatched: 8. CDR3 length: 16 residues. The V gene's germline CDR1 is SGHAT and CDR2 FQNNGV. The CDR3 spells CASSHEAGGLYNEQFF. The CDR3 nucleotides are TGTGCCAGCAGCCACGAAGCGGGAGGGTTATACAATGAGCAGTTCTTC.

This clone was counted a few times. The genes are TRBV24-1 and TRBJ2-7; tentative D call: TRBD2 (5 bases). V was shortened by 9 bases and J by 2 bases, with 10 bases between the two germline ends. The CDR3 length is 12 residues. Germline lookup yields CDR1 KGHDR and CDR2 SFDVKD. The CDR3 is CATGGDTYEQYF. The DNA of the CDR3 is TGTGCCACCGGAGGTGATACCTACGAGCAGTACTTC.

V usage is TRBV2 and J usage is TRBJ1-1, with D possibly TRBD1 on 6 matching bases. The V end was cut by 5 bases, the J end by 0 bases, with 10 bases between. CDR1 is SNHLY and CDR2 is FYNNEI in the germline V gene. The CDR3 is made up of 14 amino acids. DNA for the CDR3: TGTGCCAGCAGTAGACAGGTTGTGAACACTGAAGCTTTCTTT. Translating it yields CASSRQVVNTEAFF. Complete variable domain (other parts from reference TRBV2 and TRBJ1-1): EPEVTQTPSHQVTQMGQEVILRCVPISNHLYFYWYRQILGQKVEFLVSFYNNEISEKSEIFDDQFSVERPDGSNFTLKIRSTKLEDSAMYFCASSRQVVNTEAFFGQGTRLTVV.

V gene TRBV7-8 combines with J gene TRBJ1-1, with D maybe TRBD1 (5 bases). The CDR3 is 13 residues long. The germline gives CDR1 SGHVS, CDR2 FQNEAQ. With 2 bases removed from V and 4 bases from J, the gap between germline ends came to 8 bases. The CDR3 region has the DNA TGTGCCAGCAGCTTAACAGGCCCCACTGAAGCTTTCTTT. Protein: CASSLTGPTEAFF. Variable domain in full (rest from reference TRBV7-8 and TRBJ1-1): GAGVSQSPRYKVAKRGQDVALRCDPISGHVSLFWYQQALGQGPEFLTYFQNEAQLDKSGLPSDRFFAERPEGSVSTLKIQRTQQEDSAVYLCASSLTGPTEAFFGQGTRLTVV.

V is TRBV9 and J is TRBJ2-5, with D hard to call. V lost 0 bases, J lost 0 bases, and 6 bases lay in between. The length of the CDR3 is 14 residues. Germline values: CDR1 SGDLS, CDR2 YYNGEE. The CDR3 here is CASSVGTDQETQYF. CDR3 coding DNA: TGTGCCAGCAGCGTAGGAACGGACCAAGAGACCCAGTACTTC.

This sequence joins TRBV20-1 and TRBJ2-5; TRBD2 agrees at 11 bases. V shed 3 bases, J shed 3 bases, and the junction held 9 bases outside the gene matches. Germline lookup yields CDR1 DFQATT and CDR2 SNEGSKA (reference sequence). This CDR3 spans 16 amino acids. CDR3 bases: TGCAGTGCTAGTCCTAGCGGGGGGAGGGTAAAAGAGACCCAGTACTTC. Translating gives CSASPSGGRVKETQYF.

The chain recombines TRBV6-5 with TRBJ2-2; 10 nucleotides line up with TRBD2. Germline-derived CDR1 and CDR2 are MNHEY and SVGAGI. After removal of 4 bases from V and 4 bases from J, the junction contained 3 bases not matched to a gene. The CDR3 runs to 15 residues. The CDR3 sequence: CASSSGLAFTGELFF. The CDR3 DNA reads TGTGCCAGCAGTTCGGGACTAGCGTTCACCGGGGAGCTGTTTTTT.

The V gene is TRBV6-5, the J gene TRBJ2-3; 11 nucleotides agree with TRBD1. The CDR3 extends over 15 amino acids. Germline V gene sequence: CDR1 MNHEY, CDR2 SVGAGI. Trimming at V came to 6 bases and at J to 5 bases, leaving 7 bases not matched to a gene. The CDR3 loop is CASRNGQGAGDTQYF. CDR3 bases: TGTGCCAGCAGGAACGGACAGGGGGCAGGAGATACGCAGTATTTT.

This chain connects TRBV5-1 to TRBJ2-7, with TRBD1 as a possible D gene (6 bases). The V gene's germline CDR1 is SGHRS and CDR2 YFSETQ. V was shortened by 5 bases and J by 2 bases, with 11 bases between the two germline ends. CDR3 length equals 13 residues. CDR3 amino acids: CASSEGTTYEQYF. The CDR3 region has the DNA TGCGCCAGCAGTGAAGGGACAACCTACGAGCAGTACTTC.

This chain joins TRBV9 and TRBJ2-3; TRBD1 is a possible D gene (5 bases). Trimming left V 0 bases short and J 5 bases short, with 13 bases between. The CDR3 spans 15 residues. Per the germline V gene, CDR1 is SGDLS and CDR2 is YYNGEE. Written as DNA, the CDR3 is TGTGCCAGCAGCGTAGAGGGGCGATCAATAGATACGCAGTATTTT. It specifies CASSVEGRSIDTQYF.

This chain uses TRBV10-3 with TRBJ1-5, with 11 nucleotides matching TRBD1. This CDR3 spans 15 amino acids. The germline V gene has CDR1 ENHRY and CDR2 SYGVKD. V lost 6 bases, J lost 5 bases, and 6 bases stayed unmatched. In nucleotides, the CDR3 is TGTGCCATCAGCCGGGACAGGGGGAGGGATCAGCCCCAGCATTTT. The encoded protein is CAISRDRGRDQPQHF.

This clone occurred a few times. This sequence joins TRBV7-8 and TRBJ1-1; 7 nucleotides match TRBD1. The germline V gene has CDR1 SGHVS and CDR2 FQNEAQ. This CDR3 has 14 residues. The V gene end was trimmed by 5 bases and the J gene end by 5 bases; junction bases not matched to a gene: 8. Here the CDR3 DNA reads TGTGCCAGCAGCATCCAACAGGGGAAGACTGAAGCTTTCTTT. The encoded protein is CASSIQQGKTEAFF.

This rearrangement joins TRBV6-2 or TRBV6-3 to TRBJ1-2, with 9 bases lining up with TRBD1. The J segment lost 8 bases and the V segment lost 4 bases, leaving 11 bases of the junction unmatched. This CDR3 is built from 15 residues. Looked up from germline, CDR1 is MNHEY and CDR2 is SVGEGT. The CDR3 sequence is CASSLLPGQGDGYTF. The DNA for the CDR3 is TGTGCCAGCAGTTTGTTACCGGGACAGGGAGACGGCTACACCTTC.

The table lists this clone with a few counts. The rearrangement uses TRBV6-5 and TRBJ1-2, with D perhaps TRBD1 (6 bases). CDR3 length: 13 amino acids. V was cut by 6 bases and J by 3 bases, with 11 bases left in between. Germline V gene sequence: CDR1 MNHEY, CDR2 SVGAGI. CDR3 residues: CASSRGSDYGYTF. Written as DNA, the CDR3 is TGTGCCAGCAGCAGGGGTTCGGACTATGGCTACACCTTC.

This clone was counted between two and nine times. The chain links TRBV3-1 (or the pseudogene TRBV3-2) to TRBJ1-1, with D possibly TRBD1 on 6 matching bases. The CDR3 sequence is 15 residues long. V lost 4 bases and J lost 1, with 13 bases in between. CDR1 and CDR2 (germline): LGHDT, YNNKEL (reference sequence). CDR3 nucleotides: TGTGCCAGCAGCCGGACAGTCACGAGGAACACTGAAGCTTTCTTT. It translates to CASSRTVTRNTEAFF.

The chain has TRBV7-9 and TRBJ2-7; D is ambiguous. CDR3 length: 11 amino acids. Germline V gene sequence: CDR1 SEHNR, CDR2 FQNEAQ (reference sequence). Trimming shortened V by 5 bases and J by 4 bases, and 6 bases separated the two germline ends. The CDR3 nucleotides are TGTGCCAGCAGCGAGCTGTACGAGCAGTACTTC. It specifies CASSELYEQYF.

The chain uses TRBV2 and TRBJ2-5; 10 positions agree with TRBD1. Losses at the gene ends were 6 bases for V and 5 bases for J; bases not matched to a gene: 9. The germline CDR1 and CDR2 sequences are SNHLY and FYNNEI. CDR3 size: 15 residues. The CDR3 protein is CASSPGTGERETQYF. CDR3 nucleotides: TGTGCCAGCAGCCCCGGGACAGGGGAACGCGAGACCCAGTACTTC.

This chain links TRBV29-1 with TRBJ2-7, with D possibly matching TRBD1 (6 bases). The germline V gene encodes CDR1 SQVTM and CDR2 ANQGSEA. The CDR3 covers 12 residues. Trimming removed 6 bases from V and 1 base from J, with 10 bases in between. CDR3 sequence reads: CSVGQPSYEQYF. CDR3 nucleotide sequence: TGCAGCGTAGGACAGCCATCCTACGAGCAGTACTTC.

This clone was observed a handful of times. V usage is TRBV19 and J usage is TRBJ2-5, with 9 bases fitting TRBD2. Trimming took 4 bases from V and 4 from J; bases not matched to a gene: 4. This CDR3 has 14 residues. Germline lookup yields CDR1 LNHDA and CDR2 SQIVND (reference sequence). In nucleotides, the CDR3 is TGTGCCAGTAGTAGAACGACTAGCGGAGAGACCCAGTACTTC. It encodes CASSRTTSGETQYF.

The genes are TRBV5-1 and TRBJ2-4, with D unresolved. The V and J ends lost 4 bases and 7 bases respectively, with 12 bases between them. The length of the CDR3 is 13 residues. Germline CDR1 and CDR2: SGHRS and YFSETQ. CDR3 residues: CASSVNGGNIQYF. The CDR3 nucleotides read TGCGCCAGCAGCGTCAACGGTGGTAACATTCAGTACTTC.

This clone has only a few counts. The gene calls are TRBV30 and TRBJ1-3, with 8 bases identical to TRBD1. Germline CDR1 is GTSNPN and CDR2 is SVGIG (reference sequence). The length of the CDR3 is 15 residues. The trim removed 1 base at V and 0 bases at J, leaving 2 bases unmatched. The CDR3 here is CAWSGTGISGNTIYF. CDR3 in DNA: TGTGCCTGGAGTGGGACAGGGATCTCTGGAAACACCATATATTTT.